The present T cell receptor (beta chain) was sequenced within a study of shared clonotypes between healthy human individuals. The CDR3 sequence is 15 residues long. After removal of 6 bases from V and 6 bases from J, the junction contained 12 bases not matched to a gene. CDR1 SGHTA and CDR2 FQGNSA come from the germline V gene. The data were produced by immunoSEQ multiplex PCR, yet TCRdb's version contains in-frame clones alone and is incomplete. There are about a million clones in the sample; roughly 80% occur only once, and approximately 1.3% lies in the top ten. Sequenced: memory CD4+ T cells sorted from blood. Regarding subset: CD45RA-negative fraction. This TCR derives from a man between 18 and 35 years old in good health. The J gene is TRBJ2-7, the V gene TRBV7-2; 9 bases are a match to TRBD2. The chain's CDR3 is CASRTLAGVTSEQYF. In nucleotides, the CDR3 is TGTGCCAGCAGAACCTTAGCGGGGGTTACTTCCGAGCAGTACTTC.